Listed here are 4 T cell receptor beta chains from one sample, sequenced in a study of cytomegalovirus exposure and HLA in healthy donors. In the PCR, 60 Vbeta and 13 Jbeta primers were used. Sequencing was performed with immunoSEQ multiplex PCR; in TCRdb, only in-frame clones are kept and a portion is missing. Seen here are approximately 110,000 clones, about 70% observed once, and the top ten hold around 14%. The sample comprised PBMCs. These receptors were obtained from a woman in her sixties in good health and CMV-seropositive.

The V gene is TRBV7-2, the J gene TRBJ2-1, with 11 bases identical to TRBD2. Trimming cost V 10 bases and J 10 bases; bases outside gene matches: 9. Per germline, CDR1 SGHTA and CDR2 FQGNSA. The CDR3 extends over 13 amino acids. This CDR3 reads CAILLAGAREQFF. CDR3 DNA: TGTGCCATCTTACTAGCGGGGGCCCGGGAGCAGTTCTTC.

This clone was seen a handful of times. V is TRBV4-1 and J is TRBJ2-7; D perhaps matches TRBD1 (9 bases). The CDR3 runs 15 residues. The germline V gene encodes CDR1 MGHRA and CDR2 YSYEKL. V dropped 5 bases and J dropped 6 bases, with 20 bases sitting between them. CDR3 sequence: CASSVQGAGGSEQYF. The CDR3 nucleotides are TGCGCCAGCAGCGTACAGGGGGCGGGAGGAAGCGAGCAGTACTTC.

Remarks on this clone: Other DNA sequences from this sample encode an identical CDR3 as well. V is TRBV14 and J is TRBJ2-3; the D gene is possibly TRBD2 (5 bases). V shed 0 bases and J shed 3 bases, with 13 bases lying between them. The CDR3 consists of 16 residues. CDR1 and CDR2 (germline): SGHDN, FVKESK. The CDR3 protein is CASSQESGVRTDTQYF. CDR3 coding DNA: TGTGCCAGCAGCCAAGAGTCCGGGGTCCGGACAGATACGCAGTATTTT.

The genes are TRBV7-3 and TRBJ1-2, with D hard to call. Trimming shortened V by 2 bases and J by 8 bases, and 21 bases separated the two germline ends. The germline V gene has CDR1 SGHTA and CDR2 FQGTGA. The CDR3 has 16 residues. The CDR3 region has the DNA TGTGCCAGCAGCTTAGCGGGGAGCCCCAGTTCGGGAGGCTACACCTTC. Protein product: CASSLAGSPSSGGYTF.